The rows below give T cell receptor beta chains drawn from one sample of a study of sequential checkpoint blockade in melanoma. Clones were read by immunoSEQ multiplex PCR, and TCRdb kept only the in-frame ones, dropping some. The sample includes under 45,000 clones, approximately 84% of them seen just once. This specimen was CD8+ T cells sorted from blood (inferred from file names), taken from a patient given nivolumab and ipilimumab in sequence. The source of these receptors is a human donor with melanoma. Both conserved end residues are part of each CDR3. D genes are given only for firm matches. Size is omitted from some rows. Given values are once, few, many or a class for expanded clones.

once,TRBD1,TRBV4-1,TRBJ2-1,CASGTGTATKEQFF,TGCGCCAGCGGAACCGGGACAGCCACAAAGGAGCAGTTCTTC
NA,NA,TRBV2,TRBJ1-3,CASITGVPHSGNTIYF,TGTGCCAGCATAACGGGGGTCCCTCACTCTGGAAACACCATATATTTT
few,TRBD1,TRBV9,TRBJ2-7,CASSVEGQGTYEQYF,TGTGCCAGCAGCGTAGAGGGACAGGGGACCTACGAGCAGTACTTC
NA,TRBD1,TRBV9,TRBJ1-1,CASSVQTGMNTEAFF,TGTGCCAGCAGCGTTCAGACAGGGATGAACACTGAAGCTTTCTTT
NA,TRBD1,TRBV5-1,TRBJ2-7,CASHTTGGYEQYF,TGCGCCAGCCACACTACAGGGGGGTACGAGCAGTACTTC
NA,TRBD1,TRBV7-6,TRBJ2-1,CASSPPTGGAYNEQFF,TGTGCCAGCAGCCCCCCGACAGGGGGCGCCTACAATGAGCAGTTCTTC
NA,NA,TRBV2,TRBJ2-7,CASSEGLQQYF,TGTGCCAGCAGTGAAGGGCTCCAGCAGTACTTC
NA,NA,TRBV6-1,TRBJ1-1,CASRYGGENTEAFF,TGTGCCAGTCGCTACGGCGGGGAGAACACTGAAGCTTTCTTT
NA,TRBD2,TRBV6-5,TRBJ2-7,CASRLAQERNYEQYF,TGTGCCAGCAGACTAGCGCAGGAAAGGAACTACGAGCAGTACTTC
NA,NA,TRBV28,TRBJ1-6,CASSLRGNNSPLHF,TGTGCCAGCAGTTTACGGGGGAACAATTCACCCCTCCACTTT
NA,TRBD2,TRBV5-1,TRBJ2-7,CASRLLAGTYEQYF,TGCGCCAGCAGACTACTAGCGGGGACCTACGAGCAGTACTTC
NA,TRBD1,TRBV6-5,TRBJ1-5,CASSQMGQGNQPQHF,TGTGCCAGCAGCCAAATGGGACAGGGCAATCAGCCCCAGCATTTT
NA,TRBD1,TRBV27,TRBJ2-5,CASSWDREKTQYF,TGTGCCAGCAGCTGGGACAGGGAAAAGACCCAGTACTTC
NA,TRBD1,TRBV7-8,TRBJ2-7,CASSAGQGPSYEQYF,TGTGCCAGCAGCGCCGGACAGGGTCCCTCCTACGAGCAGTACTTC
NA,NA,TRBV27,TRBJ2-5,CATSRGGETQYF,TGTGCCACCTCCCGTGGCGGGGAGACCCAGTACTTC
NA,TRBD1,TRBV5-1,TRBJ2-2,CASSWNRGQGGELFF,TGCGCCAGCAGCTGGAACAGGGGGCAAGGCGGGGAGCTGTTTTTT
NA,TRBD2,TRBV27,TRBJ2-2,CASSFTGRPNTGELFF,TGTGCCAGCAGCTTTACCGGGAGGCCGAACACCGGGGAGCTGTTTTTT
NA,TRBD1,TRBV4-1,TRBJ2-2,CASSLQGTANTGELFF,TGCGCCAGCAGCCTCCAGGGGACAGCGAACACCGGGGAGCTGTTTTTT
NA,TRBD2,TRBV10-1,TRBJ2-7,CASSESSASGISEQYF,TGCGCCAGCAGTGAGTCTTCGGCTAGCGGGATCTCCGAGCAGTACTTC
NA,TRBD2,TRBV27,TRBJ2-1,CASSSASGTLQEQFF,TGTGCCAGCAGTTCGGCTAGCGGGACTCTCCAAGAGCAGTTCTTC
NA,NA,TRBV6-1,TRBJ1-1,CASREAPEAFF,TGTGCTAGCAGGGAGGCCCCTGAAGCTTTCTTT
NA,NA,TRBV11-1,TRBJ1-1,CASSPYGGTEAFF,TGTGCCAGCAGCCCCTACGGGGGCACTGAAGCTTTCTTT
NA,NA,TRBV27,TRBJ2-7,CASSQLPGHREQYF,TGTGCCAGCAGTCAACTTCCGGGACACCGCGAGCAGTACTTC
NA,NA,TRBV28,TRBJ2-7,CASSLLQGSSYEQYF,TGTGCCAGCAGTCTCCTTCAGGGGAGCTCCTACGAGCAGTACTTC
NA,NA,TRBV2,TRBJ1-2,CASSDGPYGYTF,TGTGCCAGCAGTGATGGCCCGTATGGCTACACCTTC
once,NA,TRBV7-9,TRBJ2-2,CASSFWADTGELFF,TGTGCCAGCAGCTTCTGGGCAGACACCGGGGAGCTGTTTTTT
once,NA,TRBV27,TRBJ1-6,CASSLFPRQFVGNSPLHF,TGTGCCAGCAGTTTATTTCCCCGACAGTTTGTGGGGAATTCACCCCTCCACTTT
NA,TRBD1,TRBV9,TRBJ2-3,CASRRTGKADTQYF,TGTGCCAGCAGGAGGACAGGGAAGGCAGATACGCAGTATTTT
NA,TRBD1,TRBV6-5,TRBJ1-2,CASLGQGATGYTF,TGTGCCAGCCTCGGACAGGGGGCGACTGGCTACACCTTC
NA,NA,TRBV27,TRBJ1-5,CASSLAGSVQPQHF,TGTGCCAGCAGTTTAGCGGGGTCGGTTCAGCCCCAGCATTTT
NA,TRBD2,TRBV5-6,TRBJ2-5,CASRWAGGPGQETQYF,TGTGCCAGCAGGTGGGCGGGGGGGCCTGGCCAAGAGACCCAGTACTTC
once,NA,TRBV5-6,TRBJ1-1,CASSRGGTEAFF,TGTGCCAGCAGCCGAGGTGGCACTGAAGCTTTCTTT
NA,TRBD2,TRBV27,TRBJ2-3,CASSPSLAGSTDTQYF,TGTGCCAGCAGTCCCTCACTAGCGGGCTCCACAGATACGCAGTATTTT
few,NA,TRBV27,TRBJ2-2,CASSLEGTGELFF,TGTGCCAGCAGTTTAGAGGGTACCGGGGAGCTGTTTTTT
NA,TRBD2,TRBV13,TRBJ2-7,CASSAREGPYEQYF,TGTGCCAGCAGCGCCAGGGAGGGCCCCTACGAGCAGTACTTC